This passage covers 15 T cell receptor beta chains from one sample sequenced in a study of cytomegalovirus exposure and HLA in healthy donors. Use of 60 Vbeta and 13 Jbeta primers characterized the PCR. TCRdb keeps only in-frame clones here, not all; method: immunoSEQ multiplex PCR. The sample lists around 160,000 clones, less than 90% seen once, with about 4% in the top ten. The sequenced sample consisted of PBMCs. All receptors derive from a man aged 50 or older in good health and CMV-seropositive.

The chain employs TRBV28 and TRBJ2-5, with 11 bases identical to TRBD1. Germline V gene data show CDR1 as MDHEN and CDR2 as SYDVKM. This CDR3 contains 14 residues. With V trimmed by 6 bases and J by 5 bases, 5 bases remained unmatched. This CDR3 is CASRPGQGGETQYF. The DNA for the CDR3 is TGTGCCAGCAGGCCGGGACAGGGGGGCGAGACCCAGTACTTC.

The chain combines TRBV9 with TRBJ2-3, with TRBD1 matching over 8 bases. Germline V CDR1 and CDR2: SGDLS, YYNGEE. With 3 bases clipped from V and 2 bases from J, the junction kept 5 bases outside the gene matches. The CDR3 runs 15 residues. CDR3: CASSAGTGYTDTQYF. CDR3 DNA: TGTGCCAGCAGCGCCGGGACAGGTTACACAGATACGCAGTATTTT.

The V gene is TRBV27, the J gene TRBJ2-5; no clear D gene. The J call is doubtful: the DNA matches TRBJ2-7 better. CDR3 length equals 14 residues. Germline CDR1 is MNHEY and CDR2 is SMNVEV (reference sequence). CDR3 in DNA: TGTGCCAGCAGTTTATTTGACAACTCCTACGAGCAGTACTTC. It codes for CASSLFDNSYEQYF.

This chain connects TRBV6-1 to TRBJ1-2, with TRBD1 as a possible D gene (6 bases). The germline V and J ends were trimmed by 4 bases and 6 bases, with 15 bases remaining between them. The CDR3 contains 14 residues. Germline CDR1 MNHNS, CDR2 SASEGT. For the CDR3, the DNA is TGTGCCAGCAGTGCCTATCGGGAGGGGGATGGCTACACCTTC. It yields the protein CASSAYREGDGYTF.

V gene TRBV9 combines with J gene TRBJ2-5; the match to TRBD2 covers 7 bases. The CDR3 covers 14 residues. The germline V gene encodes CDR1 SGDLS and CDR2 YYNGEE. V lost 3 bases to trimming and J lost 5 bases; unmatched junction nucleotides: 7. CDR3 in DNA: TGTGCCAGCAGCGCCTCTTGGGGAGGGGAGACCCAGTACTTC. Protein product: CASSASWGGETQYF.

This clone is a singleton in its sample. V and J are TRBV2 and TRBJ2-2, with D tentatively TRBD2 (6 bases). Germline CDR1 is SNHLY and CDR2 is FYNNEI. The CDR3 is 16 amino acids. The V gene lost 6 bases and the J gene lost 1 base, with 15 bases spanning the gap. This CDR3 reads CASSLLEGGNTGELFF. The CDR3 nucleotides are TGTGCCAGCAGCCTCCTGGAGGGAGGGAACACCGGGGAGCTGTTTTTT.

The genes are TRBV6-1 and TRBJ1-3; 8 bases line up with TRBD1. The CDR3 is 15 residues long. CDR1 is MNHNS and CDR2 is SASEGT in the germline V gene. The ends lost 6 bases at V and 0 bases at J; junction bases unmatched: 4. CDR3 in amino acids: CASRTTGGSGNTIYF. DNA for the CDR3: TGTGCCAGCAGAACCACAGGGGGCTCTGGAAACACCATATATTTT.

The rearrangement joins TRBV4-2 to TRBJ1-1; tentative D call: TRBD1 (5 bases). Germline CDR1 reads LGHNA; CDR2 reads YNFKEQ. V lost 1 base to trimming and J lost 3 bases, with 15 bases between them. There are 16 residues in the CDR3. The CDR3 DNA sequence: TGTGCCAGCAGCCAAGTAAAGGGCAGGGTGCACACTGAAGCTTTCTTT. Its translation is CASSQVKGRVHTEAFF.

In its sample, this clone was seen once. The chain links TRBV4-1 to TRBJ1-2; 9 bases map to TRBD1. V trimming: 2 bases; J trimming: 4 bases; junction bases outside the gene matches: 5. Germline V gene sequence: CDR1 MGHRA, CDR2 YSYEKL. The CDR3 extends over 15 amino acids. The DNA of the CDR3 is TGCGCCAGCAGCCAACTAACAGGGGGCCGCTATGGCTACACCTTC. This sequence encodes CASSQLTGGRYGYTF.

The rearrangement uses TRBV27 and TRBJ2-7; TRBD1 might be the D (6 bases). Trimming removed 4 bases at V and 6 bases at J, with 22 bases between. Germline CDR1 and CDR2: MNHEY and SMNVEV (reference sequence). CDR3 size: 16 residues. This chain's CDR3 is CASSSSIRDTTCEQYF. The CDR3 nucleotides are TGTGCCAGCAGTTCTTCAATCCGGGACACGACCTGCGAGCAGTACTTC.

This clone was seen a few times. The V and J genes are TRBV4-2 and TRBJ2-4, with 11 bases identical to TRBD1. Gene TRBJ2-7 matches the end of the DNA better, so the J call may be wrong. Germline-derived CDR1 and CDR2 are LGHNA and YNFKEQ. The CDR3 covers 15 residues. For the CDR3, the DNA is TGTGCCAGCAGCCTAACCGGGACAGGGGGCTACGAGCAGTACTTC. It codes for CASSLTGTGGYEQYF.

J is TRBJ2-3 and V is TRBV6-6; a weak D match, TRBD2 (6 bases). This CDR3 region has 15 residues. The V gene's germline CDR1 is MNHNY and CDR2 SVGAGI (reference sequence). Trimming stripped 6 bases from V and 3 bases from J, with 16 bases between. The CDR3 region has the DNA TGTGCCAGCAGCGCTACCCGGGCGGGAACAGATACGCAGTATTTT. Protein: CASSATRAGTDTQYF.

The chain couples TRBV6-6 to TRBJ1-5; D is possibly TRBD1 (5 bases). The V and J ends lost 8 bases and 1 base respectively, with 9 bases between them. This CDR3 is built from 13 residues. The germline gives CDR1 MNHNY, CDR2 SVGAGI (reference sequence). The CDR3 nucleotides read TGTGCCAGCGGCGGGGGGAGCAATCAGCCCCAGCATTTT. Its translation: CASGGGSNQPQHF.

The V and J genes are TRBV4-3 and TRBJ1-2; D gene uncertain. The CDR3 is made up of 15 amino acids. The V and J ends lost 0 bases and 1 base respectively, with 9 bases between them. Looked up from germline, CDR1 is LGHNA and CDR2 is YSLEER. The CDR3 nucleotides read TGCGCCAGCAGCCAAGAATCCCATGTTAACTATGGCTACACCTTC. It yields the protein CASSQESHVNYGYTF.

The chain joins TRBV5-6 to TRBJ1-1, with D tentatively TRBD1 (5 bases). Germline V gene lookup returns CDR1 SGHDT and CDR2 YYEEEE. The CDR3 runs to 12 residues. Trimming pared 1 base from V and 7 bases from J, leaving 8 bases between. CDR3: CASSLWGVEAFF. DNA of the CDR3: TGTGCCAGCAGCTTGTGGGGGGTTGAAGCTTTCTTT.